This record concerns one T cell receptor beta chain sequence. These data are taken from a study of blood T cell repertoires in COVID-19. Study summary: T cells, B-cell-depleted T cells, or PBMCs supplied cDNA or gDNA.

Germline V gene lookup returns CDR1 KGHDR and CDR2 SFDVKD. The CDR3 sequence is 14 residues long. Trimming shortened V by 5 bases and J by 3 bases, and 13 bases separated the two germline ends. As originally analysed: Reference gene primers were amplified, and this amplification served to estimate nucleated cell counts. The protocol was immunoSEQ multiplex PCR, while the TCRdb copy is restricted to in-frame clones and leaves out a portion. The V and J calls and clone size were taken over from that table, and D and trimming were inferred from the DNA. Of some 210,000 clones listed, around 82% are singletons.

This receptor was obtained from a woman in her forties with acute or convalescent COVID-19. The sequencing input was peripheral blood. The genes are TRBV24-1 and TRBJ2-7; maybe TRBD1 (5 bases). CDR3 loop: CATSAEDTVYEQYF. CDR3 DNA sequence: TGTGCCACCAGTGCCGAGGACACCGTCTACGAGCAGTACTTC.